Listed here are 25 T cell receptor beta chains from one sample, sequenced in a study of beta chain features in type 1 diabetes (dated by TCRdb to the late 2010s). Library preparation used the immunoSEQ multiplex PCR assay. The entire isolated RNA was reverse transcribed using the High Capacity cDNA Reverse Transcription Kit, and thus expressed TCRB transcripts were sequenced. Imported from immuneACCESS, the table was reduced by TCRdb to in-frame sequences with V and J called. These copies leave out some clones; in studies compared against another copy, an unresolved V gene accounts for under half, and the cause of the remainder is not known. Present in this sample are about 290,000 clones, roughly 8% of which were seen just once. The ten largest account for roughly 1% of the sample. Specimen: central memory CD4+ T cells from blood. All receptors derive from a woman between 18 and 30 years old in good health.

The chain uses TRBV4-3 and TRBJ1-5; possibly TRBD1 for D (5 bases). V gave up 0 bases and J gave up 7 bases, with 7 bases separating them. This CDR3 region has 13 residues. Per the germline V gene, CDR1 is LGHNA and CDR2 is YSLEER. The CDR3 DNA reads TGCGCCAGCAGCCAAGATAGGGACCAGCCCCAGCATTTT. Amino acid sequence: CASSQDRDQPQHF.

This clone appeared a few times. V usage is TRBV28 and J usage is TRBJ1-2; D unclear. Germline V gene data show CDR1 as MDHEN and CDR2 as SYDVKM. V lost 3 bases and J lost 6, with 11 bases in between. The CDR3 runs to 13 residues. CDR3 loop: CASSFGRVDGYTF. CDR3 in DNA: TGTGCCAGCAGTTTTGGTAGGGTGGATGGCTACACCTTC.

This clone was detected ten times or more. Other DNA sequences of this sample code for an identical CDR3. V usage is TRBV7-2 and J usage is TRBJ1-1, with D hard to call. Trimming pared 4 bases from V and 4 bases from J, leaving 7 bases between. Germline V CDR1 and CDR2: SGHTA, FQGNSA. The CDR3 length is 12 residues. CDR3 loop: CASSYEFTEAFF. CDR3 in DNA: TGTGCCAGCAGCTACGAATTCACTGAAGCTTTCTTT. The full variable domain, with the rest looked up from reference TRBV7-2 and TRBJ1-1, is GAGVSQSPSNKVTEKGKDVELRCDPISGHTALYWYRQSLGQGLEFLIYFQGNSAPDKSGLPSDRFSAERTGGSVSTLTIQRTQQEDSAVYLCASSYEFTEAFFGQGTRLTVV.

The chain has TRBV7-3 and TRBJ1-2; TRBD1 might be the D (5 bases). Germline CDR1 is SGHTA and CDR2 is FQGTGA. V shed 5 bases and J shed 2 bases, with 12 bases lying between them. This CDR3 comprises 14 residues. The CDR3 is CASSQGGGNYGYTF. CDR3 coding DNA: TGTGCCAGCAGCCAAGGCGGGGGAAACTATGGCTACACCTTC.

The chain couples TRBV28 to TRBJ1-5, with TRBD1 as a possible D gene (6 bases). V lost 3 bases to trimming and J lost 2 bases, with 20 bases between them. CDR1 is MDHEN, CDR2 SYDVKM, per germline. CDR3 size: 18 residues. The CDR3 DNA is TGTGCCAGCAGTTTGTGGGAGTGGGGGGCGTCTGGCAATCAGCCCCAGCATTTT. As protein: CASSLWEWGASGNQPQHF.

The chain employs TRBV28 and TRBJ2-7, with 8 bases lining up with TRBD2. CDR1 is MDHEN, CDR2 SYDVKM, per germline. The CDR3 runs to 14 residues. Unmatched junction bases numbered 4, after V lost 5 bases and J lost 1 base. In DNA form, the CDR3 reads TGTGCCAGCAGTACTGCGGGGGGATCCTACGAGCAGTACGTC. Residues: CASSTAGGSYEQYV.

Only a few counts were recorded for this clone. V usage is TRBV7-6 and J usage is TRBJ2-5; the match to TRBD2 covers 11 bases. V was clipped by 5 bases and J by 4 bases; unmatched bases: 15. This CDR3 comprises 18 residues. Germline V gene sequence: CDR1 SGHVS, CDR2 FNYEAQ. CDR3: CASSPITSGRGARETQYF. The CDR3 bases are TGTGCCAGCAGCCCCATAACTAGCGGGAGAGGGGCCCGAGAGACCCAGTACTTC.

This clone was detected a few times. The V gene is TRBV18, the J gene TRBJ1-2; TRBD1 aligns across 8 bases. This CDR3 has 13 residues. The V and J ends lost 5 bases and 4 bases, in that order; junction bases with no gene match: 3. Germline V gene lookup returns CDR1 KGHSH and CDR2 LQKENI. The CDR3 DNA reads as TGTGCCAGCTCAAGGGGACAGGCCTATGGCTACACCTTC. This translates into CASSRGQAYGYTF.

The chain combines TRBV7-2 with TRBJ2-4, with TRBD2 matching over 13 bases. The ends lost 3 bases at V and 4 bases at J; junction bases unmatched: 3. Germline V gives CDR1 SGHTA, CDR2 FQGNSA. This CDR3 has 16 amino acids. Written as DNA, the CDR3 is TGTGCCAGCAGCTTGACTAGCGGGGGGTCAAAAAACATTCAGTACTTC. Translated, it gives CASSLTSGGSKNIQYF.

This clone appeared a few times. The CDR3 bases are TGCGCCAGCGAATCTACCGGGACACGGACCGGGGAGCTGTTTTTT. It encodes CASESTGTRTGELFF. The rearrangement uses TRBV5-1 and TRBJ2-2; TRBD1 is a possible D gene (6 bases). V was clipped by 7 bases and J by 5 bases, with 18 bases between them. The CDR3 extends over 15 amino acids. CDR1 SGHRS and CDR2 YFSETQ come from the germline V gene.

The chain links TRBV29-1 to TRBJ1-3; TRBD1 might be the D (5 bases). The CDR3 runs to 15 residues. V lost 4 bases and J lost 2, with 15 bases in between. Germline values: CDR1 SQVTM, CDR2 ANQGSEA. The CDR3: CSVAITGGPGNTIYF. The CDR3 DNA sequence: TGCAGCGTTGCTATAACCGGGGGTCCTGGAAACACCATATATTTT.

This clone has at least ten counts. This same CDR3 is encoded by further DNA sequences in the sample. The gene calls are TRBV5-4 and TRBJ1-4; D uncertain. The CDR3 extends over 13 amino acids. Germline CDR1 and CDR2: SGHNT and YYREEE (reference sequence). The V end was cut by 2 bases, the J end by 4 bases, with 6 bases between. The DNA of the CDR3 is TGTGCCAGCAGCTTACGGTTTAATGAAAAACTGTTTTTT. As protein: CASSLRFNEKLFF.

This chain links TRBV29-1 with TRBJ2-1; 10 bases map to TRBD1. V shed 3 bases and J 7 bases; nucleotides not matched to a gene: 9. CDR1 and CDR2 from the germline V gene are SQVTM and ANQGSEA. CDR3 length equals 15 residues. CDR3 loop: CSVERDRGLSNEQFF. The CDR3 DNA is TGCAGCGTTGAGAGGGACAGGGGTTTAAGTAATGAGCAGTTCTTC.

This clone has just a few counts. V is TRBV29-1 and J is TRBJ2-3; D unresolved. CDR1 is SQVTM, CDR2 ANQGSEA, per germline. Between the trimmed V and J ends, which lost 7 bases and 2 bases, there was a span of 13 bases. The CDR3 runs to 13 residues. DNA for the CDR3: TGCAGCGCTAACGGACCAACCACAGATACGCAGTATTTT. Translation gives CSANGPTTDTQYF.

The V gene is TRBV7-3, the J gene TRBJ2-2; D remains unclear. V was clipped by 5 bases and J by 2 bases, with 15 bases between them. This CDR3 region has 16 residues. Germline-derived CDR1 and CDR2 are SGHTA and FQGTGA. The CDR3 DNA reads as TGTGCCAGCAGCCCCTTCGATCCAGGCAACACCGGGGAGCTGTTTTTT. Translated, it gives CASSPFDPGNTGELFF.

This clone was counted a few times. The V and J genes are TRBV7-2 and TRBJ1-2, with D possibly matching TRBD1 (5 bases). The ends were cut back, 5 bases at V and 6 bases at J, with 13 bases in the middle. CDR3 length: 13 residues. Per germline, CDR1 SGHTA and CDR2 FQGNSA. The chain's CDR3 is CASSQGREDGYTF. As DNA, the CDR3 is TGTGCCAGCAGCCAGGGTAGGGAGGATGGCTACACCTTC. The complete variable domain, with remaining parts taken from reference TRBV7-2 and TRBJ1-2, reads GAGVSQSPSNKVTEKGKDVELRCDPISGHTALYWYRQSLGQGLEFLIYFQGNSAPDKSGLPSDRFSAERTGGSVSTLTIQRTQQEDSAVYLCASSQGREDGYTFGSGTRLTVV.

This clone was observed a handful of times. This rearrangement joins TRBV6-5 to TRBJ2-3; D not certain. The ends were cut back, 10 bases at V and 0 bases at J, with 17 bases in the middle. The CDR3 extends over 15 amino acids. Germline loops: CDR1 MNHEY, CDR2 SVGAGI. The CDR3 protein is CATARLGRSTDTQYF. The CDR3 DNA sequence: TGTGCCACCGCCCGATTGGGCAGGAGCACAGATACGCAGTATTTT.

The V and J genes are TRBV25-1 and TRBJ2-5; D gene unclear. This CDR3 is built from 13 residues. The germline V gene has CDR1 MGHDK and CDR2 SYGVNS. V lost 7 bases to trimming and J lost 0 bases, with 9 bases between them. In nucleotides, the CDR3 is TGTGCCAGCAAGAAGAATAACCAAGAGACCCAGTACTTC. Its translation is CASKKNNQETQYF.

The chain couples TRBV6-6 to TRBJ2-3; D possibly corresponds to TRBD1 (5 bases). Looked up from germline, CDR1 is MNHNY and CDR2 is SVGAGI (reference sequence). V gave up 6 bases and J gave up 6 bases, with 10 bases separating them. CDR3 size: 12 residues. The CDR3 coding sequence is TGTGCCAGCAGGCCTACAGGCGATACGCAGTATTTT. Translation: CASRPTGDTQYF.

The gene calls are TRBV6-5 and TRBJ2-7; D is possibly TRBD2 (6 bases). The CDR3 has 14 residues. Germline CDR1 reads MNHEY; CDR2 reads SVGAGI. Between the trimmed V and J ends, which lost 7 bases and 0 bases, there was a span of 13 bases. The CDR3: CASKGGLSSYEQYV. The CDR3 DNA reads as TGTGCCAGCAAGGGAGGACTGAGCTCCTACGAGCAGTACGTC.

There are many counts of this clone. The rearrangement links TRBV6-6 to TRBJ1-3, with a possible D match to TRBD1 (6 bases). V gave up 11 bases and J gave up 2 bases, with 10 bases separating them. Germline V CDR1 and CDR2: MNHNY, SVGAGI (reference sequence). The CDR3 covers 12 residues. CDR3 nucleotide sequence: TGTGCCTCCCGGGACACTGGAAACACCATATATTTT. Translation: CASRDTGNTIYF.

This chain joins TRBV15 and TRBJ2-7; D not resolved. CDR3 length: 13 amino acids. V was clipped by 0 bases and J by 5 bases, with 8 bases between them. Looked up from germline, CDR1 is LNHNV and CDR2 is YYDKDF (reference sequence). In DNA, the CDR3 is TGTGCCACCAGCAGAGATAGGCGCGACGAGCAGTACTTC. The encoded protein is CATSRDRRDEQYF.

This clone has just a few counts. This same CDR3 is encoded by further DNA sequences in the sample. The chain employs TRBV6-5 and TRBJ2-1; TRBD2 matches at 11 bases. Germline CDR1 is MNHEY and CDR2 is SVGAGI. This CDR3 contains 15 residues. The ends lost 6 bases at V and 4 bases at J; junction bases unmatched: 5. The CDR3 here is CASRLAGGLYNEQFF. CDR3 in DNA: TGTGCCAGCAGGCTAGCGGGAGGTCTATACAATGAGCAGTTCTTC.

This chain uses TRBV9 with TRBJ2-4, with D perhaps matching TRBD2 (5 bases). V was pared by 4 bases and J by 0 bases, with 20 bases between. The CDR3 contains 18 residues. The germline gives CDR1 SGDLS, CDR2 YYNGEE. The CDR3 spells CASSSGVTLDLAKNIQYF. CDR3 sequence (DNA): TGTGCCAGCAGCTCCGGGGTCACCCTTGATTTAGCCAAAAACATTCAGTACTTC.

The CDR3 DNA follows: TGTGCCATCAAAGGTGAGCGAGCCTACAATGAGCAGTTCTTC. Encoded protein: CAIKGERAYNEQFF. The chain recombines TRBV10-3 with TRBJ2-1; D unclear. CDR1 is ENHRY, CDR2 SYGVKD, per germline. V shed 7 bases and J shed 2 bases, with 12 bases lying between them. This CDR3 contains 14 residues.